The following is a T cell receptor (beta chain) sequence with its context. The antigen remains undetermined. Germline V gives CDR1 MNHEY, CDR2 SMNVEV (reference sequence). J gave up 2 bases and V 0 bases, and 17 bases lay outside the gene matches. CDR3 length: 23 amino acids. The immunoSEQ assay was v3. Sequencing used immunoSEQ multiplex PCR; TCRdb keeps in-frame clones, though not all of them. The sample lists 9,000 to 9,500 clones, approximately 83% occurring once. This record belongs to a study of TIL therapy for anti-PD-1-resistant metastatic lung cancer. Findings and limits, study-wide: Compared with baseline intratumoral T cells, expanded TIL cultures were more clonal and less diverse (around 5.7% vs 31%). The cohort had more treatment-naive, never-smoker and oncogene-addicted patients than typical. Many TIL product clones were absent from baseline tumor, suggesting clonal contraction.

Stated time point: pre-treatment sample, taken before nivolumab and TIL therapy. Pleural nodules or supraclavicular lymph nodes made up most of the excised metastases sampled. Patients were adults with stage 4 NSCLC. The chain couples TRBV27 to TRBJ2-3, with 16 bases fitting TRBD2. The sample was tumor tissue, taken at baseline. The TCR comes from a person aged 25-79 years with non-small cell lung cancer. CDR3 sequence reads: CASSLSLTHLGLAGGLPTDTQYF. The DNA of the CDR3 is TGTGCCAGCAGTTTATCGTTAACCCACTTGGGACTAGCGGGGGGGCTACCCACAGATACGCAGTATTTT.